The 26 T cell receptor beta chains below come from one sample, sequenced in a study of cytomegalovirus exposure and HLA in healthy donors. This PCR relied on a set of 60 Vbeta primers and 13 Jbeta primers. Method: immunoSEQ multiplex PCR; TCRdb's copy keeps in-frame clones and lacks some. Here the sample spans approximately 150,000 clones, around 75% being singletons. Specimen: PBMCs. The receptors here all came from a man between 18 and 35 years old in good health and CMV-seropositive.

The rearrangement uses TRBV29-1 and TRBJ2-5; D is unclear. This CDR3 has 15 residues. Germline V gene lookup returns CDR1 SQVTM and CDR2 ANQGSEA. With 4 bases removed from V and 1 base from J, the gap between germline ends came to 16 bases. The CDR3 bases are TGCAGCGTTGGCCTGAACTCCCGGTCCCAAGAGACCCAGTACTTC. Protein: CSVGLNSRSQETQYF.

Remarks on this clone: Because the CDR3 is missing its conserved closing phenylalanine or tryptophan, this is likely a read error. Because the CDR3's place on the DNA is in doubt, the DNA is left out and the CDR3 is given as listed by TCRdb. The J gene is TRBJ1-2, the V gene TRBV5-6; TRBD1 is taken as the D call from the table, unchecked against the DNA. The CDR3 length is 14 residues, termini included. Germline-derived CDR1 and CDR2 are SGHDT and YYEEEE. The CDR3 loop is CASSAAGQTLISTL.

The chain's CDR3 is CASSLTTGASYNEQFF. CDR3 bases: TGCGCCAGCAGCTTGACCACGGGAGCTTCCTACAATGAGCAGTTCTTC. The rearrangement joins TRBV5-1 to TRBJ2-1; TRBD2 is a possible D gene (6 bases). The CDR3 loop spans 16 amino acids. Trimming stripped 1 base from V and 1 base from J, with 12 bases between. Germline V lookup: CDR1 SGHRS, CDR2 YFSETQ. Supplemented by reference TRBV5-1 and TRBJ2-1, the full variable domain reads KAGVTQTPRYLIKTRGQQVTLSCSPISGHRSVSWYQQTPGQGLQFLFEYFSETQRNKGNFPGRFSGRQFSNSRSEMNVSTLELGDSALYLCASSLTTGASYNEQFFGPGTRLTVL.

This clone was counted only a few times. For the CDR3, the DNA is TGTGCCAGCAGGGTCCTCGGGGGGCGGGATGAGCAGTTCTTC. This sequence encodes CASRVLGGRDEQFF. V gene TRBV6-9 combines with J gene TRBJ2-1; TRBD2 is a possible D gene (7 bases). The CDR3 sequence is 14 residues long. Trimming shortened V by 6 bases and J by 8 bases, and 17 bases separated the two germline ends. CDR1 is MNHGY and CDR2 is SVAAGI in the germline V gene.

The chain has TRBV19 and TRBJ1-1, with D possibly matching TRBD1 (6 bases). Deletions cut 6 bases from V and 1 base from J, with 15 bases between. Germline-derived CDR1 and CDR2 are LNHDA and SQIVND (reference sequence). This CDR3 is built from 15 residues. CDR3 bases: TGTGCCAGTAGCACTTCTAACAGGGCGAACACTGAAGCTTTCTTT. Protein product: CASSTSNRANTEAFF.

In its sample, this clone was seen a few times. CDR3 protein: CASTQVGDFNYEQYF. DNA of the CDR3: TGTGCCAGCACCCAAGTGGGGGACTTCAACTACGAGCAGTACTTC. This chain joins TRBV28 and TRBJ2-7; D perhaps matches TRBD2 (6 bases). The CDR3 is 15 amino acids. Trimming cost V 7 bases and J 3 bases, with 19 bases left between them. Germline CDR1 and CDR2: MDHEN and SYDVKM.

CDR3 nucleotide sequence: TGTGCCAGCAGTGGAGGGAGCGAAGAGACCCAGTACTTC. Its translation is CASSGGSEETQYF. The rearrangement uses TRBV25-1 and TRBJ2-5, with D tentatively TRBD2 (5 bases). Germline CDR1 is MGHDK and CDR2 is SYGVNS. V lost 4 bases and J lost 3, with 9 bases in between. This CDR3 has 13 amino acids.

The table lists this clone with a few counts. Here the CDR3 DNA reads TGTGCCAGCAGTTCCTTAGCTGGGTACACTGAAGCTTTCTTT. Translation gives CASSSLAGYTEAFF. The chain carries TRBV27 and TRBJ1-1; D remains ambiguous. The germline gives CDR1 MNHEY, CDR2 SMNVEV (reference sequence). This CDR3 has 14 amino acids. Deletions cut 4 bases from V and 3 bases from J, with 12 bases between.

CDR3 in amino acids: CASSSASRDTEAFF. In DNA, the CDR3 is TGTGCCAGCAGCTCAGCTTCGAGGGACACTGAAGCTTTCTTT. The chain carries TRBV7-8 and TRBJ1-1; D ambiguous. Trimming pared 4 bases from V and 3 bases from J, leaving 12 bases between. Germline CDR1 reads SGHVS; CDR2 reads FQNEAQ. This CDR3 contains 14 residues.

The chain uses TRBV5-1 and TRBJ2-1; 8 positions agree with TRBD2. The germline gives CDR1 SGHRS, CDR2 YFSETQ. CDR3 length: 17 amino acids. J was trimmed by 0 bases and V by 1 base; bases with no gene match: 6. For the CDR3, the DNA is TGCGCCAGCAGCTTGAGGTTAGCGGGAAGCTCCTACAATGAGCAGTTCTTC. It codes for CASSLRLAGSSYNEQFF.

The chain couples TRBV19 to TRBJ1-4; D possibly corresponds to TRBD1 (6 bases). Looked up from germline, CDR1 is LNHDA and CDR2 is SQIVND (reference sequence). Trimming removed 6 bases at V and 7 bases at J, with 18 bases between. The CDR3 contains 15 residues. The DNA for the CDR3 is TGTGCCAGTAGCGAAAACCCGACAGGTTCTGAAAAACTGTTTTTT. This codes for CASSENPTGSEKLFF.

The chain couples TRBV5-1 to TRBJ2-6, with a tentative D call TRBD1 (5 bases). CDR1 and CDR2 (germline): SGHRS, YFSETQ. Trimming left V 4 bases short and J 0 bases short, with 20 bases between. This CDR3 is 19 amino acids long. The chain's CDR3 is CASSPGAHRSSSGANVLTF. The CDR3 nucleotides read TGCGCCAGCAGCCCTGGGGCCCACAGATCGAGCTCTGGGGCCAACGTCCTGACTTTC.

V and J are TRBV4-2 and TRBJ2-6; 9 bases line up with TRBD2. CDR3 size: 19 residues. V trimming: 0 bases; J trimming: 4 bases; junction bases outside the gene matches: 10. In germline, CDR1 is LGHNA, CDR2 YNFKEQ. CDR3 nucleotides: TGTGCCAGCAGCCAAGATGCAGTAGCGGGAGTCTCCGGGGCCAACGTCCTGACTTTC. Its protein product is CASSQDAVAGVSGANVLTF.

This chain uses TRBV11-2 with TRBJ2-7; D might be TRBD1 (6 bases). The CDR3 consists of 15 residues. V shed 5 bases and J shed 6 bases, with 20 bases lying between them. Germline lookup yields CDR1 SGHAT and CDR2 FQNNGV. DNA for the CDR3: TGTGCCAGCAGCCCAGGGGTTGGCCCCCCGGGCGAGCAGTACTTC. Its translation: CASSPGVGPPGEQYF.

This clone came up a few times. The chain links TRBV2 to TRBJ2-7; 7 bases align to TRBD1. CDR1 is SNHLY and CDR2 is FYNNEI in the germline V gene. This CDR3 has 14 residues. J was trimmed by 12 bases and V by 3 bases; bases with no gene match: 14. CDR3 in amino acids: CASSEEKSSTGRYF. In DNA form, the CDR3 reads TGTGCCAGCAGTGAGGAAAAAAGTTCGACAGGGAGGTACTTC.

The chain employs TRBV4-1 and TRBJ1-4, with D perhaps TRBD1 (5 bases). The CDR3 is 17 residues long. Trimming removed 5 bases from V and 5 bases from J, with 21 bases in between. CDR1 is MGHRA and CDR2 is YSYEKL in the germline V gene. CDR3: CASSTKIVAGRNEKLFF. In nucleotides, the CDR3 is TGCGCCAGCAGCACCAAGATTGTGGCAGGGCGGAATGAAAAACTGTTTTTT.

The chain joins TRBV7-2 to TRBJ2-7; D not certain. Germline CDR1 is SGHTA and CDR2 is FQGNSA. This CDR3 contains 13 residues. Trimming pared 0 bases from V and 4 bases from J, leaving 7 bases between. For the CDR3, the DNA is TGTGCCAGCAGCTTAGCTGTTCCGTACGAGCAGTACTTC. It codes for CASSLAVPYEQYF.

This rearrangement joins TRBV7-3 to TRBJ2-1, with D perhaps TRBD2 (6 bases). Trimming cost V 3 bases and J 3 bases, with 9 bases left between them. CDR3 length: 14 amino acids. Germline lookup yields CDR1 SGHTA and CDR2 FQGTGA. CDR3 DNA: TGTGCCAGCAGCTTGGCGGAGGGCTACAATGAGCAGTTCTTC. The encoded protein is CASSLAEGYNEQFF.

The rearrangement uses TRBV9 and TRBJ2-1, with 15 bases fitting TRBD2. The CDR3 loop spans 16 amino acids. The germline gives CDR1 SGDLS, CDR2 YYNGEE. V gave up 2 bases and J gave up 5 bases; unmatched junction bases: 2. CDR3 nucleotides: TGTGCCAGCAGCGTCGGACTAGCGGGAGGGGACAATGAGCAGTTCTTC. Protein product: CASSVGLAGGDNEQFF.

The CDR3: CASTEKVGTGHTGELFF. The CDR3 nucleotides are TGCGCCAGCACCGAAAAGGTGGGGACAGGGCACACCGGGGAGCTGTTTTTT. The chain carries TRBV5-1 and TRBJ2-2, with TRBD1 matching over 9 bases. Germline values: CDR1 SGHRS, CDR2 YFSETQ. The V segment lost 6 bases and the J segment 3 bases; nucleotides outside the gene matches: 12. This CDR3 is 17 amino acids long.

A word on this clone: At one end, the junction sequence differs from germline, possibly due to a read error. The gene calls are TRBV7-9 and TRBJ1-2; D is unclear. Germline V gene data show CDR1 as SEHNR and CDR2 as FQNEAQ (reference sequence). The CDR3 is made up of 12 amino acids. CDR3: CSSSRRARGYTF. CDR3 DNA: TGTTCCAGCAGCCGGCGGGCAAGAGGCTACACCTTC.

This clone was seen only a few times. This chain links TRBV11-2 with TRBJ1-1, with TRBD1 matching over 12 bases. The CDR3 totals 18 residues. Germline assignment: CDR1 SGHAT and CDR2 FQNNGV. J gave up 0 bases and V 2 bases, and 7 bases lay outside the gene matches. CDR3 sequence (DNA): TGTGCCAGCAGCTTAAGCCCGGGACAGGGGGCCATGAACACTGAAGCTTTCTTT. Its protein product is CASSLSPGQGAMNTEAFF.

This clone appeared a few times. J is TRBJ2-3 and V is TRBV10-3; 11 nucleotides agree with TRBD2. V was clipped by 4 bases and J by 6 bases; unmatched bases: 6. CDR3 size: 15 residues. Germline V lookup: CDR1 ENHRY, CDR2 SYGVKD. The DNA for the CDR3 is TGTGCCATCAGTGTTAGCGGGAGGGGGTCGGATACGCAGTATTTT. Translating gives CAISVSGRGSDTQYF.

This clone was counted only a few times. The chain has TRBV30 and TRBJ2-1, with TRBD2 matching 8 bases. V lost 7 bases to trimming and J lost 8 bases; unmatched junction nucleotides: 13. There are 14 residues in the CDR3. Germline lookup yields CDR1 GTSNPN and CDR2 SVGIG (reference sequence). The CDR3 here is CASLAEDRIDEQFF. The CDR3 bases are TGTGCCTCACTAGCGGAGGATCGGATAGATGAGCAGTTCTTC. Filled out from reference TRBV30 and TRBJ2-1, the complete variable domain reads SQTIHQWPATLVQPVGSPLSLECTVEGTSNPNLYWYRQAAGRGLQLLFYSVGIGQISSEVPQNLSASRPQDRQFILSSKKLLLSDSGFYLCASLAEDRIDEQFFGPGTRLTVL.

The chain has TRBV7-8 and TRBJ2-7; TRBD1 matches at 12 bases. The CDR3 is 19 residues long. With V trimmed by 3 bases and J by 8 bases, 20 bases remained unmatched. Germline V lookup: CDR1 SGHVS, CDR2 FQNEAQ. CDR3: CASSLMIVGTGGAKIKQYF. DNA of the CDR3: TGTGCCAGCAGCTTGATGATAGTCGGGACAGGGGGCGCGAAGATTAAGCAGTACTTC.

A remark on this clone: One end of the junction varies from germline; a read error may be responsible. This chain links TRBV7-9 with TRBJ2-5; D is unresolved. This CDR3 region has 13 residues. CDR1 and CDR2 (germline): SEHNR, FQNEAQ (reference sequence). The CDR3 bases are TGTTCCAGCAGCCTAGACCGAGAGGAGACCCAGTACTTC. It translates to CSSSLDREETQYF.